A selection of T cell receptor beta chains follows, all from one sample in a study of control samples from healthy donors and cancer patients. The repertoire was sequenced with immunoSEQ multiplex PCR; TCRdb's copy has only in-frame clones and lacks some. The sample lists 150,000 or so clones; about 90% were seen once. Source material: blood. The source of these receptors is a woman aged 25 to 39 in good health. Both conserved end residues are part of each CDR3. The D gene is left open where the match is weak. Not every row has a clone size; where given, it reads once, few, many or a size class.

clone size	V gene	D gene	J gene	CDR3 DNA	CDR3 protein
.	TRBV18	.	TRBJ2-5	TGTGCCAGCTCACCACCGGGATCAGGGGTTGGTGAGACCCAGTACTTC	CASSPPGSGVGETQYF
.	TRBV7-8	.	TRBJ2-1	TGTGCCAGCAGCTTTGGGGGCTCCAATGAGCAGTTCTTC	CASSFGGSNEQFF
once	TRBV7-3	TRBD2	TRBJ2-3	TGTGCCAGCAGCTCATCCGGACTAGCGGGGACAGATACGCAGTATTTT	CASSSSGLAGTDTQYF
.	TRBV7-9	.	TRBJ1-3	TGTGCCAGCGCGGTTATGGGGCCTGGAAACACCATATATTTT	CASAVMGPGNTIYF
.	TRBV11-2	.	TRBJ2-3	TGTGCCAGCAGCTTAGAAGGCACAGATACGCAGTATTTT	CASSLEGTDTQYF
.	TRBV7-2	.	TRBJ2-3	TGTGCCAGCAGCTCGCTCGTAGGAAGCACAGATACGCAGTATTTT	CASSSLVGSTDTQYF
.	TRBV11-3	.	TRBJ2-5	TGTGCCAGCAGCCCCGGGCCCCGGGAGACCCAGTACTTC	CASSPGPRETQYF
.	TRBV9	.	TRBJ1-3	TGTGCCAGCAGCGTGACAGATCTCTTTTACAGCTCTGGAAACACCATATATTTT	CASSVTDLFYSSGNTIYF
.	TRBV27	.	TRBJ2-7	TGTGCCAGCAGTTTCACAGGGAGCTACGAGCAGTACTTC	CASSFTGSYEQYF
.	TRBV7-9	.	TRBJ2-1	TGTGCCAGCACCTTAAGGGGCGGCAGGCACAATGAGCAGTTCTTC	CASTLRGGRHNEQFF
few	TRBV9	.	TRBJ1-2	TGTGCCAGCAGCGTAGACGGGGGCTATGGCTACACCTTC	CASSVDGGYGYTF
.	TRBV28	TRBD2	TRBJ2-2	TGTGCCAGCAGTTCGGCTAGCGGGAACACCGGGGAGCTGTTTTTT	CASSSASGNTGELFF
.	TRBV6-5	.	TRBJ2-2	TGTGCCAGTACCGTGCGCGAGACCGGGGAGCTGTTTTTT	CASTVRETGELFF
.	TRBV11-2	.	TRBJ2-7	TGTGCCAGCAGCTTGGTAAATCCTTCCTACGAGCAGTACTTC	CASSLVNPSYEQYF
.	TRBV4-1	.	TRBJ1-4	TGCGCCAGCAGCAACCGAGCGGTGGCTAATGAAAAACTGTTTTTT	CASSNRAVANEKLFF
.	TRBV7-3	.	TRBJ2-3	TGTGCCAGCAGCCCCAATCCGGGACGGATTGATGATACGCAGTATTTT	CASSPNPGRIDDTQYF
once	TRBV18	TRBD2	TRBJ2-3	TGTGCCAGCTCGTCACTAGCGGGAGAGGCAGATACGCAGTATTTT	CASSSLAGEADTQYF
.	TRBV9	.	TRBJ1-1	TGTGCCAGCAGCGTAGACTTGGGCAGGGGACATAAAGTTGAAGCTTTCTTT	CASSVDLGRGHKVEAFF
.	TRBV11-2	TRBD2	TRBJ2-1	TGTGCCAGCAGCTCACTTAGCGGGGGATACAATGAGCAGTTCTTC	CASSSLSGGYNEQFF
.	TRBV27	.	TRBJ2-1	TGTGCCAGCAGTTTATCGAGGCGACAAAACAATGAGCAGTTCTTC	CASSLSRRQNNEQFF
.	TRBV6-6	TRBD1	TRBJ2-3	TGTGCCAGCAGTGACCGGGACAGGGGAGATACGCAGTATTTT	CASSDRDRGDTQYF
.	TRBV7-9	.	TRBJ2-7	TGTGCCAGCAGCTTAGGGGCAGGGGACGACGAGCAGTACTTC	CASSLGAGDDEQYF
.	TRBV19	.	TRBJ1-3	TGTGCCAGTAGTGGGACGTCTGGAAACACCATATATTTT	CASSGTSGNTIYF
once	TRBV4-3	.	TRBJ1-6	TGCGCCAGCAGCCGCGACGGGTTGACACCAAGCTCCTATAATTCACCCCTCCACTTT	CASSRDGLTPSSYNSPLHF
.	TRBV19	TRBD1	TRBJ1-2	TGTGCCAGTAGCAGGGACAGGGGGTCTTATGGCTACACCTTC	CASSRDRGSYGYTF
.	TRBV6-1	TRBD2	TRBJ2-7	TGTGCCAGCAGTGAAGAGGCTAGCGGCTCCTACGAGCAGTACTTC	CASSEEASGSYEQYF
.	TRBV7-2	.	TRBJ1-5	TGTGCCAGCAGCTTGGAGAGGGGTCAGCCCCAGCATTTT	CASSLERGQPQHF
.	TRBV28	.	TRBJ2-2	TGTGCCAGCAGTTTAGCGTCAAACACCGGGGAGCTGTTTTTT	CASSLASNTGELFF
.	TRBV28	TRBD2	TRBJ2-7	TGTGCCAGCAGGGGGTGGGGTAGCGGGAGTGATTCCTACGAGCAGTACTTC	CASRGWGSGSDSYEQYF
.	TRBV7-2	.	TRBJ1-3	TGTGCCAGCAGCTTGGGACGGACTGGAAACACCATATATTTT	CASSLGRTGNTIYF
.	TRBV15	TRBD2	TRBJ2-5	TGTGCCACCAGCAGAGATGTAGCGGGGTTGGAGACCCAGTACTTC	CATSRDVAGLETQYF
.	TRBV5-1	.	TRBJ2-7	TGCGCCAGCAGCTTGGCCGGCCCGGCCGCGGAGCAGTACTTC	CASSLAGPAAEQYF
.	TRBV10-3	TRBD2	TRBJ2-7	TGTGCCATCACCCAGGGACTAGCCGGGTACGAGCAGTACTTC	CAITQGLAGYEQYF
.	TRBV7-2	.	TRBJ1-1	TGTGCCAGCAGCGCGGACAGTGACACTGAAGCTTTCTTT	CASSADSDTEAFF
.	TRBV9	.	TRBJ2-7	TGTGCCAGCAGCGGTGGAGGGGTCGGTGGGGATTACGAGCAGTACTTC	CASSGGGVGGDYEQYF
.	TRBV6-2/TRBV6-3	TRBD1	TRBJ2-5	TGTGCCAGCAGTCCGGACAGGGTCTCAGAGACCCAGTACTTC	CASSPDRVSETQYF
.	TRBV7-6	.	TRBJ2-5	TGTGCCAGCAGCTTTACCCTTGCTGGTCGTGGACAAGAGACCCAGTACTTC	CASSFTLAGRGQETQYF
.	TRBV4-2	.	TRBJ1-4	TGTGCCAGCAGCACGCGACAGGAAACCTTCAATGAAAAACTGTTTTTT	CASSTRQETFNEKLFF
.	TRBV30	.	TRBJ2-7	TGTGCCTGGAGAAAACCGGGACTCCGAAGGATCCCTGACGAGCAGTACTTC	CAWRKPGLRRIPDEQYF
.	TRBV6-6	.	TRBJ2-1	TGTGCCAGCAGGCCCAACCGGGACTTCCTTTACAATGAGCAGTTCTTC	CASRPNRDFLYNEQFF
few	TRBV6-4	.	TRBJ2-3	TGTGCCAGCAGTGACTCGGGTAGCGGCACAGATACGCAGTATTTT	CASSDSGSGTDTQYF
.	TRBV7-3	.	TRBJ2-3	TGTGCCAGCAGCTTAAAAGTCTCAGATACGCAGTATTTT	CASSLKVSDTQYF
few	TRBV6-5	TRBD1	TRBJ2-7	TGTGCCAGCGGACAGGGTCGCGAGCAGTACTTC	CASGQGREQYF
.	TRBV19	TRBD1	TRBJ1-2	TGTGCCAGTAGTACAGGGGGCTTTGGCTACACCTTC	CASSTGGFGYTF
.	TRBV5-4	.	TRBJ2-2	TGTGCCAGCAGCTTGTCAGGGGCCACCGGGGAGCTGTTTTTT	CASSLSGATGELFF
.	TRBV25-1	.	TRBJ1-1	TGTGCCAGCAGTGTGAGCCTCAAAGGGGACACTGAAGCTTTCTTT	CASSVSLKGDTEAFF
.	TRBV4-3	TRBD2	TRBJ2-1	TGCGCCAGCAGCCAAGGATCTAGCGGGAACGATGAGCAGTTCTTC	CASSQGSSGNDEQFF
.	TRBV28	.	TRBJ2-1	TGTGCCAGCAGTTTAGGAGCGGCTAGCTCCTACAATGAGCAGTTCTTC	CASSLGAASSYNEQFF
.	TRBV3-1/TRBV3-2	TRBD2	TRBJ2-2	TGTGCCAGCAGCCCCGAAGCTAGCGGGAGAGTAGCCGGGGAGCTGTTTTTT	CASSPEASGRVAGELFF
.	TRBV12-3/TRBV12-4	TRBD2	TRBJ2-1	TGTGCCAGCAGTCAGGGACTAGCGGGCCTACAGTTCTTC	CASSQGLAGLQFF
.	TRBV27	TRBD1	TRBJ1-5	TGTGCCAGCAGTCCAGGGGGGGGCAATCAGCCCCAGCATTTT	CASSPGGGNQPQHF
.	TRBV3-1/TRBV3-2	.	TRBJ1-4	TGTGCCAGCAGCTGGCCAGCAGGGGTCTCAACTAATGAAAAACTGTTTTTT	CASSWPAGVSTNEKLFF
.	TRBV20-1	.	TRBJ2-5	TGCAGTGCTAGGGAAGAGACCCAGTACTTC	CSAREETQYF